This TCR beta chain was obtained from a study of T cell responses to AZD1222 COVID-19 vaccine (dated by TCRdb to about 2021). For the wider study: A total of approximately 230 trial participants underwent TCR sequencing, of whom some 210 received two doses of AZD1222 and some 25 received two doses of the MenACWY control vaccine. Enrollment into the trials was organized by age into subgroups of 18-55, 56-69 and 70-plus years, and those subgroups contained roughly 150, 30 and 60 TCR-sequenced participants, respectively.

Broader findings and caveats from the paper: Reportedly, almost half of the unique spike-specific TCRs recognized epitopes lying outside the regions that are mutated in the B.1.351 and B.1.1.7 variants. The 56-69-year group was small, and its depth increase did not reach significance, likely because of low power. Conclusions about previously exposed vaccinees were limited because only six AZD1222 recipients were SARS-CoV-2 seropositive at baseline. The vaccine-associated CD4 TCRs covered the entire spike protein, and the dominant responses fell in regions 160-218 and 743-854. Most participants were white British and females outnumbered males, and the authors suggested that clonal diversity may have been underestimated. After two AZD1222 doses, both the breadth and the depth of spike-specific TCRs were significantly higher than at day 0 and than in MenACWY recipients. Because no day 14 peak-response samples were available, repertoires were characterized only after the peak T cell response.

About this clone itself: No antigen is known for it. Within one base of it there is no much larger clone, and no base qualities were kept.

V was cut back by 1 base and J by 7 bases, leaving a gap of 17 bases between them. Reading the germline V gene gives CDR1 SGHTA and CDR2 FQGNSA. The CDR3 holds 16 amino acids from the cysteine to the phenylalanine. CDR3 DNA only is kept here, 48 bases in frame from base 1. In light of the paper, this sample's time point label describes: about 28 days (+/-7) after the second vaccine dose. AZD1222 recipients given second doses at about 4 weeks or at about 12 weeks were pooled, since spike-specific TCR depth and breadth were not found to differ between the two schedules. The vaccinee samples were drawn from two UK trials, COV001 and COV002, one of which was a single-blind randomized controlled phase 2/3 trial testing AZD1222 (ChAdOx1 nCoV-19) in healthy adults. For TCRbeta chain sequencing, PBMC samples from trial participants were taken at day 0 and at day 28 after the second dose. The CDR3 regions of human TCRbeta chains were subjected to immunosequencing. The authors' analysis ran thus. TCRs in the repertoires were compared against a reference library of SARS-CoV-2-specific TCRs that had been generated with the MIRA antigen-specificity platform. Breadth was defined as the fraction of unique TCRs that were SARS-CoV-2-associated. Depth was defined as the fraction of total T cells that were SARS-CoV-2-associated. Using the MIRA data, each spike-specific TCR was assigned both to the spike region to which the TCR was reactive and to a CD4 or CD8 class. Log10-transformed breadth and depth values were compared by one-way ANOVA with Sidak's multiple comparisons tests. What TCRdb holds here is the immuneACCESS table cut down to in-frame rearrangements. Part of the clones is not present; checked against another copy, under half of the missing clones reflect an unresolved V gene, and the others are unexplained. V and J calls and clone size come straight from that table; D and trimming were deduced from the DNA. The sample has about 150,000 clones on record, about 92% of them singletons. The biggest ten clones account for about 1.8% of the sample.

Sequences were derived from peripheral blood, sampled 28 days after the second AZD1222 dose. The sequence is built from TRBV7-2 and TRBJ2-1; the D gene may be TRBD1 or TRBD2, since each aligns over 5 bases. The clonotype was recovered from an adult who received the AZD1222 COVID-19 vaccine. The sequenced DNA: TGTGCCAGCAGCTTAGTACCGGGACCGGGTTTGAATGAGCAGTTCTTC. This yields the protein CASSLVPGPGLNEQFF.